What follows are 23 T cell receptor beta chains derived from one specimen sequenced in a study of cytomegalovirus exposure and HLA in healthy donors (TCRdb year 2017). The library was made by the immunoSEQ multiplex PCR assay. A mixture of 60 forward primers for TCR Vbeta segments and 13 reverse primers for TCR Jbeta segments was used in the multiplex PCR. Not all clones reach the TCRdb copy of this immuneACCESS table, which keeps in-frame sequences only. Checked studies attribute under half of the gap to unresolved V genes and leave the rest unexplained. The sample data list 150,000 to 200,000 clones, and around 80% of these were observed just once. 6.3% of the sample belongs to the ten largest clones. Sequencing used PBMCs. The receptors come from a male donor in good health and CMV-seropositive.

The gene calls are TRBV21-1 and TRBJ2-7; the table's D call of TRBD2 was not tested on the DNA. TRBV21-1 constitutes a pseudogene. This CDR3 region has 21 residues. CDR3 coding DNA: TGTGCCAGCAGCAGGGGGCCCGGACTAGCGGGCCTTTACCCGAGCTCCTACGAGCAGTACTTC. Translating gives CASSRGPGLAGLYPSSYEQYF.

The chain has TRBV7-2 and TRBJ2-5; 9 bases align to TRBD1. The J call may be incorrect, as the DNA end agrees better with TRBJ2-7. CDR3 size: 15 residues. From germline, CDR1 is SGHTA and CDR2 FQGNSA. The CDR3 loop reads CASSSRLGQGYEQYF. The CDR3 region has the DNA TGTGCCAGCAGCTCTCGCCTGGGACAGGGCTACGAGCAGTACTTC.

The chain joins TRBV7-2 to TRBJ1-2; TRBD1 might be the D (5 bases). V lost 5 bases, J lost 4 bases, and 14 bases lay in between. The CDR3 is made up of 14 amino acids. The germline gives CDR1 SGHTA, CDR2 FQGNSA. The CDR3 here is CASSAVQGGYGYTF. In nucleotides, the CDR3 is TGTGCCAGCAGCGCGGTCCAGGGTGGCTATGGCTACACCTTC.

This chain links TRBV27 with TRBJ2-2; TRBD1 is a possible D gene (6 bases). Germline V gives CDR1 MNHEY, CDR2 SMNVEV (reference sequence). The CDR3 contains 16 residues. V was clipped by 5 bases and J by 2 bases, with 15 bases between them. The CDR3, as DNA: TGTGCCAGCAGTGCCCCACAGGGCAGAAACACCGGGGAGCTGTTTTTT. The encoded protein is CASSAPQGRNTGELFF.

V and J are TRBV9 and TRBJ2-7, with D tentatively TRBD1 (6 bases). CDR1 and CDR2 (germline): SGDLS, YYNGEE. Trimming took 3 bases from V and 4 from J, leaving 8 bases between them. The CDR3 covers 12 residues. The DNA for the CDR3 is TGTGCCAGCAGCGCACAGGGTTACGAGCAGTACTTC. Protein product: CASSAQGYEQYF.

The V gene is TRBV6-5, the J gene TRBJ2-7; 9 bases line up with TRBD1. Germline-derived CDR1 and CDR2 are MNHEY and SVGAGI. CDR3 length equals 14 residues. V shed 6 bases and J 4 bases; nucleotides not matched to a gene: 7. CDR3 sequence reads: CASSLIQGAYEQYF. CDR3 DNA: TGTGCCAGCAGCCTAATACAGGGGGCTTACGAGCAGTACTTC.

In its sample, this clone was seen a few times. This rearrangement joins TRBV5-6 to TRBJ2-7; 10 bases map to TRBD2. CDR1 and CDR2 from the germline V gene are SGHDT and YYEEEE. V shed 1 base and J 7 bases; nucleotides not matched to a gene: 14. The CDR3 length is 17 residues. The CDR3 sequence is CASSLSPSGSRRGEQYF. The CDR3, as DNA: TGTGCCAGCAGCTTGTCACCTAGCGGGAGCAGGCGAGGGGAGCAGTACTTC. Full variable domain (remainder filled in from reference TRBV5-6 and TRBJ2-7): DAGVTQSPTHLIKTRGQQVTLRCSPKSGHDTVSWYQQALGQGPQFIFQYYEEEERQRGNFPDRFSGHQFPNYSSELNVNALLLGDSALYLCASSLSPSGSRRGEQYFGPGTRLTVT.

The J gene is TRBJ2-1, the V gene TRBV30; D not resolved. Germline CDR1 and CDR2: GTSNPN and SVGIG (reference sequence). This CDR3 has 10 residues. Trimming cost V 5 bases and J 7 bases, with 6 bases left between them. The CDR3 DNA sequence: TGTGCCTGGGAGAGGAATGAGCAGTTCTTC. It yields the protein CAWERNEQFF. The complete variable domain, with remaining parts taken from reference TRBV30 and TRBJ2-1, reads SQTIHQWPATLVQPVGSPLSLECTVEGTSNPNLYWYRQAAGRGLQLLFYSVGIGQISSEVPQNLSASRPQDRQFILSSKKLLLSDSGFYLCAWERNEQFFGPGTRLTVL.

This chain connects TRBV7-3 to TRBJ2-7; 11 bases are shared with TRBD2. Trimming took 8 bases from V and 6 from J; bases not matched to a gene: 6. Germline values: CDR1 SGHTA, CDR2 FQGTGA. This CDR3 comprises 13 residues. The CDR3 spells CASGGLAGGEQYF. The CDR3, as DNA: TGTGCCAGCGGGGGGCTAGCGGGAGGCGAGCAGTACTTC. Full variable domain (missing parts from reference TRBV7-3 and TRBJ2-7): GAGVSQTPSNKVTEKGKYVELRCDPISGHTALYWYRQSLGQGPEFLIYFQGTGAADDSGLPNDRFFAVRPEGSVSTLKIQRTERGDSAVYLCASGGLAGGEQYFGPGTRLTVT.

The chain carries TRBV11-2 and TRBJ2-7, with a tentative D call TRBD1 (5 bases). The CDR3 runs to 14 residues. CDR1 and CDR2 from the germline V gene are SGHAT and FQNNGV. Trimming removed 5 bases from V and 4 bases from J, with 15 bases in between. The DNA for the CDR3 is TGTGCCAGCAGCCCGGCCCAGGGTCCGTACGAGCAGTACTTC. This sequence encodes CASSPAQGPYEQYF.

This rearrangement joins TRBV6-1 to TRBJ1-5; unclear D gene. Trimming removed 3 bases from V and 0 bases from J, with 15 bases in between. Per the germline V gene, CDR1 is MNHNS and CDR2 is SASEGT. The CDR3 covers 17 residues. CDR3 coding DNA: TGTGCCAGCAGTGAGCGGGCCCGGCAGATTAGCAATCAGCCCCAGCATTTT. This codes for CASSERARQISNQPQHF.

CDR3 sequence: CASSGGTSGSYEQYF. The DNA for the CDR3 is TGTGCCAGCAGTGGGGGGACTAGCGGCTCCTACGAGCAGTACTTC. The chain recombines TRBV6-5 with TRBJ2-7; 11 bases are a match to TRBD2. Germline CDR1 reads MNHEY; CDR2 reads SVGAGI. The CDR3 is 15 amino acids. J gave up 0 bases and V 5 bases, and 3 bases lay outside the gene matches.

The gene calls are TRBV7-2 and TRBJ2-7, with 9 nucleotides matching TRBD1. This CDR3 has 18 residues. J was trimmed by 5 bases and V by 4 bases; bases with no gene match: 18. Germline V lookup: CDR1 SGHTA, CDR2 FQGNSA. The CDR3 spells CASSSRGLRDRVLDEQYF. Here the CDR3 DNA reads TGTGCCAGCAGCTCCAGGGGCTTGCGGGACAGGGTATTGGACGAGCAGTACTTC.

The V call is TRBV6-4, the J call TRBJ2-1, with 8 bases matching TRBD2. The V and J ends lost 9 bases and 3 bases, in that order; junction bases with no gene match: 13. CDR1 and CDR2 (germline): MRHNA, SNTAGT. The CDR3 is 16 amino acids. The CDR3 coding sequence is TGTGCCAGGGGTGGCGGTTCTAGCGGGTTCTACAATGAGCAGTTCTTC. Translating it yields CARGGGSSGFYNEQFF.

The J gene is TRBJ2-1, the V gene TRBV28, with D perhaps TRBD2 (6 bases). Germline CDR1 is MDHEN and CDR2 is SYDVKM. Trimming stripped 8 bases from V and 4 bases from J, with 15 bases between. The CDR3 consists of 14 residues. CDR3 in amino acids: CASGSGLGYNEQFF. CDR3 in DNA: TGTGCCAGCGGATCGGGACTGGGGTACAATGAGCAGTTCTTC.

A note on this clone: The junction shows a germline mismatch at one end, possibly a read error. The chain has TRBV7-9 and TRBJ2-7, with a possible D match to TRBD2 (6 bases). CDR1 SEHNR and CDR2 FQNEAQ come from the germline V gene (reference sequence). The CDR3 runs to 16 residues. DNA for the CDR3: TGTTCCAGCAGCTTAGCGCTTGCCGGAGGGATCCGCGAGCAGTACTTC. Protein sequence: CSSSLALAGGIREQYF.

This chain joins TRBV11-2 and TRBJ1-2; 9 positions agree with TRBD1. V gave up 4 bases and J gave up 8 bases; unmatched junction bases: 11. CDR1 is SGHAT, CDR2 FQNNGV, per germline. The CDR3 is 15 residues long. Written as DNA, the CDR3 is TGTGCCAGCAGCTCACAGGGGGCAGGGGAGGAGGGCTACACCTTC. Encoded protein: CASSSQGAGEEGYTF.

Here the CDR3 DNA reads TGTGCCAGCAGTGAAGGACTAGCGGGACTCACCGGGGAGCTGTTTTTT. Its protein product is CASSEGLAGLTGELFF. This sequence joins TRBV2 and TRBJ2-2; 11 bases are shared with TRBD2. Germline V gene data show CDR1 as SNHLY and CDR2 as FYNNEI. The CDR3 extends over 16 amino acids. The junction had 2 bases not matched to a gene; V was cut back by 1 base and J by 4 bases.

V gene TRBV7-3 combines with J gene TRBJ2-1; 11 bases line up with TRBD2. The V gene end was trimmed by 5 bases and the J gene end by 6 bases; junction bases not matched to a gene: 6. The CDR3 sequence is 15 residues long. Germline-derived CDR1 and CDR2 are SGHTA and FQGTGA. The CDR3 bases are TGTGCCAGCAGCCCTCTAGCGGGAGGTGCCAATGAGCAGTTCTTC. Translated: CASSPLAGGANEQFF.

As regards this clone: A far bigger clonotype differs at one base, so this is likely a read error. The rearrangement uses TRBV25-1 and TRBJ2-7, with D possibly TRBD1 on 6 matching bases. Trimming took off 8 bases at V and 2 bases at J, with 10 bases between the two ends. CDR1 and CDR2 (germline): MGHDK, SYGVNS. This CDR3 region has 12 residues. Here the CDR3 DNA reads TGTGCCAGCGGGACAAACCCCTACGAGCAGTACTTC. Its protein product is CASGTNPYEQYF.

J is TRBJ2-3 and V is TRBV7-6; 12 bases map to TRBD1. The J segment lost 5 bases and the V segment lost 5 bases, leaving 11 bases of the junction unmatched. CDR3 length: 17 amino acids. Per germline, CDR1 SGHVS and CDR2 FNYEAQ. In DNA form, the CDR3 reads TGTGCCAGCAGCCTAGGAGGGGACAGGGGGCGGAAAGATACGCAGTATTTT. Residues: CASSLGGDRGRKDTQYF.

V usage is TRBV7-6 and J usage is TRBJ1-2; D gene uncertain. The CDR3 has 14 residues. Germline CDR1 SGHVS, CDR2 FNYEAQ. Trimming took 5 bases from V and 4 from J, leaving 14 bases between them. The CDR3 DNA is TGTGCCAGCAGCGCCGGCCCCGGGAGCTATGGCTACACCTTC. Translation gives CASSAGPGSYGYTF.

The rearrangement links TRBV18 to TRBJ1-4; unclear D gene. The CDR3 is 15 amino acids. Germline-derived CDR1 and CDR2 are KGHSH and LQKENI. The germline V and J ends were trimmed by 3 bases and 3 bases, with 11 bases remaining between them. The CDR3: CASSPPGMANEKLFF. CDR3 nucleotides: TGTGCCAGCTCACCCCCTGGCATGGCTAATGAAAAACTGTTTTTT.